The T cell receptor beta chain under discussion was sequenced for a study of beta chain features in type 1 diabetes. Study-level points and caveats: Compared with healthy donors, patients appeared to share more similar naive, central memory and regulatory TCRB repertoires. Insertions were fewer and deletions more numerous at VDJ junctions in type 1 diabetes patients. Shorter TCRB CDR3s, moderately but significantly so, marked every one of the four CD4+ subsets in Type 1 diabetes patients.

The V segment lost 6 bases and the J segment 5 bases; nucleotides outside the gene matches: 11. There are 16 residues in the CDR3. CDR1 and CDR2 (germline): SGHVS, FQNEAQ. Concerning this clone: Its specificity is not known.

Reverse transcription of all isolated RNA meant that expressed TCRB transcripts were sequenced. This table comes from immunoSEQ multiplex PCR, and its TCRdb copy is limited to in-frame clones, with some not included. The data contain fewer than 200,000 clones, around 10% of them singletons. CD45RO/CCR7/CD25/CD127/CD95/CD27 sorting isolated CD4+ naive, central memory, regulatory and stem cell-like memory cells. The sequenced material came from central memory CD4+ T cells from blood. This rearrangement joins TRBV7-8 to TRBJ1-4; 8 bases match TRBD1. This sequence originates from a man younger than 40 with type 1 diabetes. CDR3: CASSSNGQGVNEKLFF. Here the CDR3 DNA reads TGTGCCAGCAGTTCCAACGGACAGGGAGTGAATGAAAAACTGTTTTTT.